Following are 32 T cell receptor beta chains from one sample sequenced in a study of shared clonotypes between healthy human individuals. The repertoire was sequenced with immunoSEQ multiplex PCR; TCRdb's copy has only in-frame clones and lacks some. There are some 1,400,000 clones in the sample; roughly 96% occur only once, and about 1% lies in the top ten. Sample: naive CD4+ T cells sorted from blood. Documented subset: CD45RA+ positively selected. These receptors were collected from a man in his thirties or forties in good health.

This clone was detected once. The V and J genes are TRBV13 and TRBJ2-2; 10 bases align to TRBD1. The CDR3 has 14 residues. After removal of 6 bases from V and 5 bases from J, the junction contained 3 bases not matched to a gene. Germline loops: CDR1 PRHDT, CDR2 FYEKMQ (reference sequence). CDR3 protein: CASRRTGGTGELFF. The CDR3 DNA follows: TGTGCCAGCAGGAGGACAGGGGGGACCGGGGAGCTGTTTTTT.

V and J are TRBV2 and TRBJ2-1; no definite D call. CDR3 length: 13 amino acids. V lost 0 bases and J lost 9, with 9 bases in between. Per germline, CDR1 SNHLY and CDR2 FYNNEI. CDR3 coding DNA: TGTGCCAGCAGTGAAGCAGGGCTTGGTGAGCAGTTCTTC. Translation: CASSEAGLGEQFF. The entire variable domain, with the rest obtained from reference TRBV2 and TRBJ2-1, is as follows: EPEVTQTPSHQVTQMGQEVILRCVPISNHLYFYWYRQILGQKVEFLVSFYNNEISEKSEIFDDQFSVERPDGSNFTLKIRSTKLEDSAMYFCASSEAGLGEQFFGPGTRLTVL.

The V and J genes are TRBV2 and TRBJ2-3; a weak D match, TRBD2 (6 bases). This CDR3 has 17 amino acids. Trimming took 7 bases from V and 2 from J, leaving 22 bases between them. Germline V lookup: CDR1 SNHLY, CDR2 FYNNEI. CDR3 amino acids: CASNFHWEVGNTDTQYF. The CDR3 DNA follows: TGTGCCAGCAATTTCCACTGGGAGGTTGGGAACACAGATACGCAGTATTTT.

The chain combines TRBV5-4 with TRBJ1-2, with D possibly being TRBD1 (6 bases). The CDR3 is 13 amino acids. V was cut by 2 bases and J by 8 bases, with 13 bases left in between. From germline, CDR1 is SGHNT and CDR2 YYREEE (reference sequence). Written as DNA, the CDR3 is TGTGCCAGCAGCTTTTTAGGGGGTGACGGCTACACCTTC. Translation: CASSFLGGDGYTF. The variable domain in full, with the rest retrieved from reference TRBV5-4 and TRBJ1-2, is ETGVTQSPTHLIKTRGQQVTLRCSSQSGHNTVSWYQQALGQGPQFIFQYYREEENGRGNFPPRFSGLQFPNYSSELNVNALELDDSALYLCASSFLGGDGYTFGSGTRLTVV.

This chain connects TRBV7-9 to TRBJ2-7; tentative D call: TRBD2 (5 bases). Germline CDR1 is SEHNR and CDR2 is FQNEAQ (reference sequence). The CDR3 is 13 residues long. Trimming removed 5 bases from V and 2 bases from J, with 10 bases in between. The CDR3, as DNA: TGTGCCAGCAGCGAGCGGTTCCCCTACGAGCAGTACTTC. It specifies CASSERFPYEQYF. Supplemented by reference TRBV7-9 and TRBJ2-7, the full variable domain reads DTGVSQNPRHKITKRGQNVTFRCDPISEHNRLYWYRQTLGQGPEFLTYFQNEAQLEKSRLLSDRFSAERPKGSFSTLEIQRTEQGDSAMYLCASSERFPYEQYFGPGTRLTVT.

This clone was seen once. This chain's CDR3 is CSVVPAGTDTQYF. CDR3 DNA sequence: TGCAGCGTTGTCCCCGCGGGCACAGATACGCAGTATTTT. The genes are TRBV29-1 and TRBJ2-3, with no clear D. The V gene's germline CDR1 is SQVTM and CDR2 ANQGSEA. Between the trimmed V and J ends, which lost 4 bases and 1 base, there was a span of 9 bases. This CDR3 has 13 amino acids.

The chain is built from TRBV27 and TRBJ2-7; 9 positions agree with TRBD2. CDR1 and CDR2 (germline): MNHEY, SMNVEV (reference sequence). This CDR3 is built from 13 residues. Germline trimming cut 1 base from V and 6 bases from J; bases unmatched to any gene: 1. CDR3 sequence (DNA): TGTGCCAGCAGTTTATGGCGGGAGGGCGAGCAGTACTTC. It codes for CASSLWREGEQYF.

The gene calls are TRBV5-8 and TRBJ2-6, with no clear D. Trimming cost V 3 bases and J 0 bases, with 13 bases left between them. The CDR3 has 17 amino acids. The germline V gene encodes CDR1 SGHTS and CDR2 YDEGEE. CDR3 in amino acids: CASSWPGRASGANVLTF. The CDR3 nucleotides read TGTGCCAGCAGCTGGCCCGGACGGGCCTCTGGGGCCAACGTCCTGACTTTC.

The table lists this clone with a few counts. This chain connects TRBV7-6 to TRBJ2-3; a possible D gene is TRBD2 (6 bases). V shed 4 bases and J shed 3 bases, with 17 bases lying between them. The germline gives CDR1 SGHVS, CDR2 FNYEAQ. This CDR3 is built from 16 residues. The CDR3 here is CASSSGGPRTTDTQYF. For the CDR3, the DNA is TGTGCCAGCAGCTCTGGAGGGCCTAGGACGACAGATACGCAGTATTTT.

CDR3 loop: CASSVWDSRTDTQYF. CDR3 bases: TGTGCCAGCAGCGTCTGGGACAGTCGCACAGATACGCAGTATTTT. The chain links TRBV5-8 to TRBJ2-3; 7 bases align to TRBD1. This CDR3 is 15 amino acids long. Trimming took 4 bases from V and 1 from J; bases not matched to a gene: 6. Germline CDR1 SGHTS, CDR2 YDEGEE.

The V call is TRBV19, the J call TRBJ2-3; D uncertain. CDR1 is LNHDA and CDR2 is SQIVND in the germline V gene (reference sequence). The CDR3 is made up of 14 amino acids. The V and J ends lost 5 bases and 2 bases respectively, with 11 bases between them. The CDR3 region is CASSFRLDTDTQYF. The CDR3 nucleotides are TGTGCCAGTAGTTTCCGATTAGACACAGATACGCAGTATTTT.

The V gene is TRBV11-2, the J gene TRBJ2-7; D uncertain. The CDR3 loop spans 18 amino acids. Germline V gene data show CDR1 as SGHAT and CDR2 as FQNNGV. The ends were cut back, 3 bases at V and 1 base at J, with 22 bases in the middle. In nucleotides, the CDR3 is TGTGCCAGCAGCTTGTATTCTATACGTTCCGTGAATTCCTACGAGCAGTACTTC. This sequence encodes CASSLYSIRSVNSYEQYF.

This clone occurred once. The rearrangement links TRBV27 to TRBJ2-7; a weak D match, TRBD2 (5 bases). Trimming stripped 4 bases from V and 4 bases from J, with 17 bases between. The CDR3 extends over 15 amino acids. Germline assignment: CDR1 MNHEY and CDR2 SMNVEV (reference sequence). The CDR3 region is CASSYRGIANYEQYF. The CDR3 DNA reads TGTGCCAGCAGTTACCGAGGGATAGCCAATTACGAGCAGTACTTC.

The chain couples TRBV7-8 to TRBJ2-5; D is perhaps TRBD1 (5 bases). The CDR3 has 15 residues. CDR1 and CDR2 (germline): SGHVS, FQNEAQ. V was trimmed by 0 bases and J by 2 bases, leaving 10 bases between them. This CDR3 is CASSLALRQQETQYF. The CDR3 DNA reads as TGTGCCAGCAGCTTAGCCCTTCGACAGCAAGAGACCCAGTACTTC.

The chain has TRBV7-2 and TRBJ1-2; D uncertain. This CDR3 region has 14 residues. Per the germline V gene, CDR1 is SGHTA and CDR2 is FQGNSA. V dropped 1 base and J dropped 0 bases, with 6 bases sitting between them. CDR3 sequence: CASSLDSSNYGYTF. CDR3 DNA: TGTGCCAGCAGCTTAGATAGCTCTAACTATGGCTACACCTTC.

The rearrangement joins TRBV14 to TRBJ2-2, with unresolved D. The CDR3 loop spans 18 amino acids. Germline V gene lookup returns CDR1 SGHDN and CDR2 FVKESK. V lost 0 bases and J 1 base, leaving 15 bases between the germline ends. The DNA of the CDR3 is TGTGCCAGCAGCCAAGACAAACGGGTCCAGATGAACACCGGGGAGCTGTTTTTT. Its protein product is CASSQDKRVQMNTGELFF.

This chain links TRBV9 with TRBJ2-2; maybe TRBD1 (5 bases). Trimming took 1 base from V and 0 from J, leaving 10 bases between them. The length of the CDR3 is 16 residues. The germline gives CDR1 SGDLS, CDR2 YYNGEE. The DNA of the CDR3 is TGTGCCAGCAGCGTATCGACAGATCCGAACACCGGGGAGCTGTTTTTT. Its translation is CASSVSTDPNTGELFF.

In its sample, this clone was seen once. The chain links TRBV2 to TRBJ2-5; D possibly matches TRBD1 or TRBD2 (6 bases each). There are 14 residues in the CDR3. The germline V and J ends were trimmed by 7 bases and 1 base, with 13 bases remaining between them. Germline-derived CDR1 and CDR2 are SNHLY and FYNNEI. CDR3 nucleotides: TGTGCCAGCAACGAACAGGGAGGCCAAGAGACCCAGTACTTC. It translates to CASNEQGGQETQYF.

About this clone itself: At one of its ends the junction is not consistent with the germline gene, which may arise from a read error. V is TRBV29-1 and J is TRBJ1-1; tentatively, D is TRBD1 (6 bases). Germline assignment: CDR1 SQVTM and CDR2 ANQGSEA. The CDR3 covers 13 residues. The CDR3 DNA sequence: TGCAGCGTTCAAGACAGGTTGAACACTGAAGCTTTCTTT. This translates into CSVQDRLNTEAFF.

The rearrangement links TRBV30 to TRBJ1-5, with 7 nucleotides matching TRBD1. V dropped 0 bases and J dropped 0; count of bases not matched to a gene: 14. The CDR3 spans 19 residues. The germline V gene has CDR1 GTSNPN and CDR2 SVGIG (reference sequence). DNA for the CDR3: TGTGCCTGGAGTGTTTTCCAGACAGGGATGCGGATTAGCAATCAGCCCCAGCATTTT. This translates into CAWSVFQTGMRISNQPQHF.

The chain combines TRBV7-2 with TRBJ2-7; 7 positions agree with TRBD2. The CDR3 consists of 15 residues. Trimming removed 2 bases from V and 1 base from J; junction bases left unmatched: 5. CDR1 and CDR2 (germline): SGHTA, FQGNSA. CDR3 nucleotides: TGTGCCAGCAGCTTAAATGGGGGAGGGTCCTACGAGCAGTACTTC. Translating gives CASSLNGGGSYEQYF.

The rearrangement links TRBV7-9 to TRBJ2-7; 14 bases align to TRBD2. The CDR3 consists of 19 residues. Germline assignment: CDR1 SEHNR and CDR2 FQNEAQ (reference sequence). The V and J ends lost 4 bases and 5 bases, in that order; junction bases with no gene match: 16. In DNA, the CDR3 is TGTGCCAGCAGCTCTACTGTGTGGGGGACTAGCGGGAGAGTCAACGAGCAGTACTTC. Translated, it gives CASSSTVWGTSGRVNEQYF.

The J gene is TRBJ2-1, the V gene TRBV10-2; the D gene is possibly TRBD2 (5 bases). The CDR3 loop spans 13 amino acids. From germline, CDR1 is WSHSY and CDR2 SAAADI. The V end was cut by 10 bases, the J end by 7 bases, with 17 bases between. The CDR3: CATSGSTLNEQFF. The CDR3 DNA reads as TGCGCCACCAGCGGCTCAACGTTGAATGAGCAGTTCTTC.

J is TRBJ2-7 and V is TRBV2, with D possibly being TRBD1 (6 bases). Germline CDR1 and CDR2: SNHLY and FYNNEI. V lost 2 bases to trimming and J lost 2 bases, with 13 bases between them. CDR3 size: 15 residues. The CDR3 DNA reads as TGTGCCAGCAGTGAACACAGGGAGAGCACCTACGAGCAGTACTTC. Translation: CASSEHRESTYEQYF.

The CDR3: CASSQRGTATGELFF. The CDR3 DNA sequence: TGTGCCAGCAGCCAGAGGGGCACAGCCACCGGGGAGCTGTTTTTT. V gene TRBV11-3 combines with J gene TRBJ2-2; D might be TRBD1 or TRBD2, each matching 5 bases. Germline CDR1 reads SGHNT; CDR2 reads YENEEA. This CDR3 has 15 amino acids. The germline V and J ends were trimmed by 5 bases and 4 bases, with 14 bases remaining between them.

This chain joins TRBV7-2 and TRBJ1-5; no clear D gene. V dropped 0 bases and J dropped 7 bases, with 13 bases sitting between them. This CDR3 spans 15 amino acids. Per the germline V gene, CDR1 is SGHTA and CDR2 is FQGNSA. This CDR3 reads CASSLALEGRQPQHF. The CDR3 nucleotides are TGTGCCAGCAGCTTAGCCCTTGAGGGAAGGCAGCCCCAGCATTTT.

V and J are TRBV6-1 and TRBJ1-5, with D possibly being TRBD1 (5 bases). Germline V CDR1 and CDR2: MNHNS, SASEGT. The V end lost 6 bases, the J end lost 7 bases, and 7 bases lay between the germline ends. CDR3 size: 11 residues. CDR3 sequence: CASSRDQPQHF. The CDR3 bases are TGTGCCAGCAGCAGGGACCAGCCCCAGCATTTT.

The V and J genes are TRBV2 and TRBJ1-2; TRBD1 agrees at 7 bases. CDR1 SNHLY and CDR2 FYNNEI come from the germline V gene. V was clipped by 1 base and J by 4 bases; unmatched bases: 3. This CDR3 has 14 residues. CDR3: CASSEEEGAYGYTF. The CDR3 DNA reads TGTGCCAGCAGTGAAGAGGAGGGGGCCTATGGCTACACCTTC.

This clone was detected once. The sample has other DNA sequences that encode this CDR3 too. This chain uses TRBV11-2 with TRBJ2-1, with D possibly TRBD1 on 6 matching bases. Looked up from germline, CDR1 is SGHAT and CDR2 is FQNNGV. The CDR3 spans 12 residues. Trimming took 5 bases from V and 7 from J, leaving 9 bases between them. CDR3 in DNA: TGTGCCAGCAGCCTTCAGGGGAATGAGCAGTTCTTC. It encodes CASSLQGNEQFF.

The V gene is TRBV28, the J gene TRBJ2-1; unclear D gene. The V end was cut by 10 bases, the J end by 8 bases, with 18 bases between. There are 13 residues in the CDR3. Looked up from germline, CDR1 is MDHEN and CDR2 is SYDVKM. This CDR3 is CATRTAPVDEQFF. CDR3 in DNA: TGTGCCACGCGAACCGCACCCGTCGATGAGCAGTTCTTC.

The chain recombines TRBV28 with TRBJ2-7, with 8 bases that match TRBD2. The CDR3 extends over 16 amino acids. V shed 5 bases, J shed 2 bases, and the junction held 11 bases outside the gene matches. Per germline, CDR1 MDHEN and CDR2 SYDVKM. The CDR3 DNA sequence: TGTGCCAGCAGTGGGGGATCTAGCGGGTTCCCCTACGAGCAGTACTTC. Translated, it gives CASSGGSSGFPYEQYF.

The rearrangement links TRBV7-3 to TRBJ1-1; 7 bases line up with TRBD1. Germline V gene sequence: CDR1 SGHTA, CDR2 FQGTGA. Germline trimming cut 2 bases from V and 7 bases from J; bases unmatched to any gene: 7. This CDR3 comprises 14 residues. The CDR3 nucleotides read TGTGCCAGCAGCTTATCCCCGGGACAGAATGAAGCTTTCTTT. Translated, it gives CASSLSPGQNEAFF. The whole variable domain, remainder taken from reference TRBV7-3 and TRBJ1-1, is GAGVSQTPSNKVTEKGKYVELRCDPISGHTALYWYRQSLGQGPEFLIYFQGTGAADDSGLPNDRFFAVRPEGSVSTLKIQRTERGDSAVYLCASSLSPGQNEAFFGQGTRLTVV.